These 26 T cell receptor beta chains originate from one sample sequenced in a study of neurological immune-mediated disorders. A single record per CDR3 protein comes from TCRdb applying MiXCR to the 5' RACE reads. The sample shows tens of thousands of distinct CDR3 sequences, less than 15% of them seen only once. The time point here: technical triplicate 1. Material for sequencing was CD4+ T cells from blood. The source of these receptors is a female donor with HTLV-1-associated myelopathy (HAM/TSP).

This clonotype was counted at least ten times. V usage is TRBV20-1 and J usage is TRBJ2-2; D is uncertain. The germline V and J ends were trimmed by 6 bases and 5 bases, with 13 bases remaining between them. The CDR3 is 13 residues long. Germline V gives CDR1 DFQATT, CDR2 SNEGSKA (reference sequence). The CDR3 loop reads CSARKGPTGELFF. The CDR3 region has the DNA TGCAGTGCCAGAAAAGGACCTACCGGGGAGCTGTTTTTT.

Ten or more counts support this clonotype. V is TRBV7-9 and J is TRBJ2-7, with TRBD1 matching 7 bases. The ends lost 4 bases at V and 3 bases at J; junction bases unmatched: 6. Per germline, CDR1 SEHNR and CDR2 FQNEAQ (reference sequence). CDR3 length: 14 amino acids. The CDR3 DNA sequence: TGTGCCAGCAGCTATCCGGGACAGAACTACGAGCAGTACTTC. Amino acids: CASSYPGQNYEQYF.

The rearrangement joins TRBV30 to TRBJ1-1; D may be TRBD1 (6 bases). Germline V CDR1 and CDR2: GTSNPN, SVGIG (reference sequence). CDR3 size: 11 residues. The germline V and J ends were trimmed by 7 bases and 8 bases, with 14 bases remaining between them. The CDR3 is CALTPGTEAFF. CDR3 nucleotide sequence: TGTGCCTTGACTCCGGGGACAGAAGCTTTCTTT.

This clonotype has ten or more counts. This rearrangement joins TRBV7-9 to TRBJ2-1; D call uncertain. V was clipped by 2 bases and J by 4 bases, with 12 bases between them. Germline-derived CDR1 and CDR2 are SEHNR and FQNEAQ (reference sequence). CDR3 length: 15 residues. The CDR3 DNA reads TGTGCCAGCAGCTTACGGGCCCCAGCGTACAATGAGCAGTTCTTC. Protein product: CASSLRAPAYNEQFF.

This clonotype is medium-sized. This chain uses TRBV20-1 with TRBJ2-2, with D hard to call. Germline lookup yields CDR1 DFQATT and CDR2 SNEGSKA (reference sequence). V lost 3 bases to trimming and J lost 1 base, with 3 bases between them. CDR3 length: 12 residues. The DNA for the CDR3 is TGCAGTGCTAGGTGGAACACCGGGGAGCTGTTTTTT. It encodes CSARWNTGELFF.

In this sample, this clonotype turned up many times. This chain links TRBV20-1 with TRBJ1-1; D is ambiguous. This CDR3 contains 13 residues. Trimming cost V 5 bases and J 4 bases, with 14 bases left between them. Germline lookup yields CDR1 DFQATT and CDR2 SNEGSKA (reference sequence). In DNA, the CDR3 is TGCAGTGCTCCGAGGGATCGGAGCACTGAAGCTTTCTTT. Amino acids: CSAPRDRSTEAFF.

The V call is TRBV7-3, the J call TRBJ2-1; D may be TRBD2 (6 bases). This CDR3 has 15 residues. V was shortened by 3 bases and J by 8 bases, with 17 bases between the two germline ends. The germline CDR1 and CDR2 sequences are SGHTA and FQGTGA. The CDR3 loop is CASSLQLASVDEQFF. Written as DNA, the CDR3 is TGTGCCAGCAGCTTGCAACTAGCTTCAGTCGATGAGCAGTTCTTC.

This clonotype rates as medium-sized. One end of the junction fails to match germline, which may point to a read error. The chain is built from TRBV7-7 and TRBJ2-1; D might be TRBD1 (5 bases). This CDR3 comprises 14 residues. Germline CDR1 SSHAT, CDR2 FNYEAQ (reference sequence). DNA for the CDR3: TGTGCTAGCAGCTTAGACGCACAGGACAATGAGCAGTTCTTC. Its translation is CASSLDAQDNEQFF.

This clonotype occurred many times. The chain recombines TRBV14 with TRBJ1-2, with TRBD1 identical over 8 bases. The CDR3 totals 12 residues. Per the germline V gene, CDR1 is SGHDN and CDR2 is FVKESK. The V and J ends lost 4 bases and 5 bases, in that order; junction bases with no gene match: 0. CDR3 sequence (DNA): TGTGCCAGCAGCCGGACAGGGTATGGCTACACCTTC. Its translation is CASSRTGYGYTF.

This clonotype was found many times. This chain connects TRBV5-1 to TRBJ1-1; 9 nucleotides align to TRBD1. With V trimmed by 0 bases and J by 4 bases, 4 bases remained unmatched. CDR3 length: 15 amino acids. Germline V gives CDR1 SGHRS, CDR2 YFSETQ. This CDR3 reads CASSLGQGGFTEAFF. CDR3 in DNA: TGCGCCAGCAGCTTGGGACAGGGGGGATTCACTGAAGCTTTCTTT.

This clonotype was seen ten or more times. The CDR3 here is CASSTDGGGTYEQYF. The CDR3 region has the DNA TGTGCCAGCAGCACAGACGGGGGGGGTACCTACGAGCAGTACTTC. This chain uses TRBV9 with TRBJ2-7; 8 bases are shared with TRBD2. The CDR3 runs 15 residues. With V trimmed by 4 bases and J by 2 bases, 8 bases remained unmatched. Per germline, CDR1 SGDLS and CDR2 YYNGEE.

In its sample, this clonotype was seen many times. V gene TRBV7-6 combines with J gene TRBJ1-5, with D uncertain. The CDR3 is made up of 12 amino acids. The V gene lost 2 bases and the J gene lost 5 bases, with 4 bases spanning the gap. CDR1 is SGHVS and CDR2 is FNYEAQ in the germline V gene. CDR3 bases: TGTGCCAGCAGCTTACCCGATCAGCCCCAGCATTTT. Its translation: CASSLPDQPQHF.

This clonotype was counted ten times or more. The chain recombines TRBV20-1 with TRBJ2-3, with 12 nucleotides matching TRBD2. There are 13 residues in the CDR3. J gave up 8 bases and V 2 bases, and 2 bases lay outside the gene matches. Germline V gene lookup returns CDR1 DFQATT and CDR2 SNEGSKA (reference sequence). This CDR3 is CSARLAGGGTQYF. CDR3 sequence (DNA): TGCAGTGCTAGACTAGCGGGGGGGGGTACGCAGTATTTT.

This clonotype has at least ten counts. The chain is built from TRBV20-1 and TRBJ2-7, with D unclear. The CDR3 runs to 13 residues. Germline loops: CDR1 DFQATT, CDR2 SNEGSKA (reference sequence). V lost 1 base, J lost 3 bases, and 10 bases lay in between. CDR3 DNA: TGCAGTGCTAGAGTAGGGCAGGACTACGAGCAGTACTTC. The encoded protein is CSARVGQDYEQYF.

At least ten counts were recorded for this clonotype. This rearrangement joins TRBV20-1 to TRBJ2-1; 11 nucleotides match TRBD1. The CDR3 consists of 18 residues. Trimming cost V 6 bases and J 5 bases; bases outside gene matches: 18. Germline V gene data show CDR1 as DFQATT and CDR2 as SNEGSKA (reference sequence). CDR3 nucleotides: TGCAGTGCCGAGAAGGGGACAGGGGGGCTGTGGGGGGACAATGAGCAGTTCTTC. This codes for CSAEKGTGGLWGDNEQFF.

Ten or more counts support this clonotype. This chain uses TRBV10-3 with TRBJ2-7, with 7 bases matching TRBD1. The CDR3 sequence is 16 residues long. CDR1 is ENHRY and CDR2 is SYGVKD in the germline V gene. V shed 2 bases, J shed 5 bases, and the junction held 12 bases outside the gene matches. The DNA for the CDR3 is TGTGCCATCAGTGAGACCGCCGAGACAGGGAAGAACGAGCAGTACTTC. This encodes CAISETAETGKNEQYF.

This clonotype is termed medium-sized. The rearrangement uses TRBV7-2 and TRBJ1-6, with 8 bases that match TRBD1. The germline V gene has CDR1 SGHTA and CDR2 FQGNSA. The trim removed 2 bases at V and 5 bases at J, leaving 2 bases unmatched. CDR3 length: 15 residues. DNA of the CDR3: TGTGCCAGCAGCTTAAGGACAGGGAATAATTCACCCCTCCACTTT. It is translated as CASSLRTGNNSPLHF.

This chain connects TRBV7-9 to TRBJ2-7; possible D gene TRBD2, 11 bases. The CDR3 consists of 22 residues. Germline V gene data show CDR1 as SEHNR and CDR2 as FQNEAQ (reference sequence). V was clipped by 5 bases and J by 6 bases, with 41 bases between them. The CDR3 DNA sequence: TGTGCCAGCAGCAGCAGCCGGGACAGGGGCCTAAGACTAGCGGGGTGTGCAGCCGAGCAGTACTTC. Translating it yields CASSSSRDRGLRLAGCAAEQYF.

This clonotype has just a few counts. V gene TRBV20-1 combines with J gene TRBJ2-1; D may correspond to TRBD1 or TRBD2 (6 bases each). The CDR3 consists of 14 residues. CDR1 DFQATT and CDR2 SNEGSKA come from the germline V gene (reference sequence). V was clipped by 6 bases and J by 1 base, with 13 bases between them. The DNA for the CDR3 is TGCAGTGCCCTAGGGGGGACGTCCTACAATGAGCAGTTCTTC. Translated: CSALGGTSYNEQFF.

Ten or more counts support this clonotype. V is TRBV25-1 and J is TRBJ2-5, with 9 bases fitting TRBD1. Germline assignment: CDR1 MGHDK and CDR2 SYGVNS. With 4 bases clipped from V and 1 base from J, the junction kept 7 bases outside the gene matches. The CDR3 has 16 amino acids. The CDR3 nucleotides are TGTGCCAGCAGTGGGACGGGACAGGGAGGCCAAGAGACCCAGTACTTC. Translation gives CASSGTGQGGQETQYF.

J is TRBJ1-4 and V is TRBV4-1, with a possible D match to TRBD1 (6 bases). CDR1 and CDR2 from the germline V gene are MGHRA and YSYEKL. Trimming shortened V by 1 base and J by 6 bases, and 12 bases separated the two germline ends. The CDR3 is made up of 15 amino acids. The CDR3 is CASSQAGQSHEKLFF. CDR3 bases: TGCGCCAGCAGCCAAGCCGGACAGTCCCATGAAAAACTGTTTTTT.

Ten or more counts support this clonotype. The J gene is TRBJ2-5, the V gene TRBV3-1; D possibly matches TRBD1 or TRBD2 (6 bases each). With 1 base removed from V and 4 bases from J, the gap between germline ends came to 10 bases. This CDR3 contains 14 residues. CDR1 and CDR2 from the germline V gene are LGHDT and YNNKEL (reference sequence). The CDR3 region is CASSQVRGRETQYF. The CDR3 coding sequence is TGTGCCAGCAGCCAAGTTCGGGGGCGAGAGACCCAGTACTTC.

Many counts were recorded for this clonotype. Here the CDR3 reads CASSISWGGIREQFF. The CDR3 bases are TGTGCCAGCAGCATTAGTTGGGGGGGCATACGGGAGCAGTTCTTC. The chain employs TRBV7-2 and TRBJ2-1; possibly TRBD2 for D (7 bases). Trimming removed 5 bases at V and 10 bases at J, with 21 bases between. Germline-derived CDR1 and CDR2 are SGHTA and FQGNSA. The CDR3 length is 15 residues.

The table lists this clonotype with many counts. This sequence joins TRBV5-1 and TRBJ2-5; TRBD1 is a possible D gene (5 bases). Deletions cut 4 bases from V and 0 bases from J, with 10 bases between. This CDR3 comprises 14 residues. Per germline, CDR1 SGHRS and CDR2 YFSETQ. CDR3 nucleotide sequence: TGCGCCAGCAGCAGGGGTATGAACCAAGAGACCCAGTACTTC. Encoded protein: CASSRGMNQETQYF.

This clonotype was seen at least ten times. The chain employs TRBV5-1 and TRBJ1-3; no clear D gene. Deletions cut 4 bases from V and 0 bases from J, with 5 bases between. The CDR3 is 13 residues long. The germline gives CDR1 SGHRS, CDR2 YFSETQ. CDR3 DNA: TGCGCCAGCAGCCGGGACTCTGGAAACACCATATATTTT. It yields the protein CASSRDSGNTIYF.

This clonotype occurred many times. The chain joins TRBV6-2 or TRBV6-3 to TRBJ1-6, with D maybe TRBD1 (6 bases). The CDR3 consists of 15 residues. Germline CDR1 MNHEY, CDR2 SVGEGT. The V and J ends lost 2 bases and 7 bases respectively, with 12 bases between them. The CDR3, as DNA: TGTGCCAGCAGTTACAGAAGGGGGAGCAATTCACCCCTCCACTTT. This encodes CASSYRRGSNSPLHF.